This entry lists 9 T cell receptor beta chains sequenced from one sample in a study of monozygotic twins with inflammatory bowel disease. TCRdb processed the 5' RACE reads again and assigns one entry to each CDR3 protein, with no DNA. This sample's table has approximately 160,000 distinct CDR3 sequences. The sample was blood. The receptors were gathered from a human donor with ulcerative colitis or Crohn's disease, or a healthy co-twin of an affected twin (not recorded which).

This chain connects TRBV7-8 to TRBJ2-1; TCRdb names TRBD2, which stays unverified in the absence of DNA. Germline CDR1 SGHVS, CDR2 FQNEAQ. The CDR3 runs 16 residues. CDR3 amino acids: CASSSLDSGDYNEQFF.

The rearrangement joins TRBV29-1 to TRBJ2-1; the D call from TCRdb, TRBD2, cannot be confirmed without DNA. The CDR3 extends over 16 amino acids. The germline V gene has CDR1 SQVTM and CDR2 ANQGSEA. The CDR3 is CSVEVVAEAVFNEQFF.

The chain recombines TRBV15 with TRBJ2-7. The CDR3 has 15 amino acids. Germline CDR1 is LNHNV and CDR2 is YYDKDF (reference sequence). The chain's CDR3 is CATSRDIMASYEQYF.

The chain has TRBV24-1 and TRBJ2-2. This CDR3 has 13 amino acids. Germline lookup yields CDR1 KGHDR and CDR2 SFDVKD. The CDR3 spells CATQTNYYGELFF.

The genes are TRBV3-1 and TRBJ1-3; TCRdb names TRBD1, which stays unverified in the absence of DNA. The germline V gene has CDR1 LGHDT and CDR2 YNNKEL (reference sequence). This CDR3 is 17 amino acids long. The CDR3 sequence is CASSQLARGSSGNTIYF.

The CDR3 sequence: CASSYQSYEQYF. The chain links TRBV28 to TRBJ2-7. This CDR3 contains 12 residues. The germline CDR1 and CDR2 sequences are MDHEN and SYDVKM.

V is TRBV6-4 and J is TRBJ1-1. There are 13 residues in the CDR3. Germline loops: CDR1 MRHNA, CDR2 SNTAGT. CDR3: CASSDSWGSEAFF.

The rearrangement uses TRBV20-1 and TRBJ1-5. CDR1 is DFQATT, CDR2 SNEGSKA, per germline (reference sequence). This CDR3 has 15 residues. The CDR3 reads CSARDRGRSNQPQHF.

The CDR3 is CASSLGTSGNTGELFF. The chain is built from TRBV7-8 and TRBJ2-2; TCRdb designates TRBD2, a call that cannot be tested without DNA. The CDR3 length is 16 residues. Germline values: CDR1 SGHVS, CDR2 FQNEAQ.